Presented here are 31 T cell receptor beta chains from one specimen sequenced in a study of T cell responses to AZD1222 COVID-19 vaccine. Assay used: immunoSEQ multiplex PCR; TCRdb lists only in-frame clones, some missing. The sample lists 100,000 to 150,000 clones, about 89% occurring once. Specimen: peripheral blood, collected on day 0 of AZD1222 vaccination. All receptors derive from an adult in good health.

The V gene is TRBV5-6, the J gene TRBJ1-5; D ambiguous. Germline V CDR1 and CDR2: SGHDT, YYEEEE. CDR3 size: 15 residues. Trimming left V 0 bases short and J 0 bases short, with 7 bases between. The CDR3 spells CASSLGVSSNQPQHF. The DNA of the CDR3 is TGTGCCAGCAGCTTGGGGGTCAGTAGCAATCAGCCCCAGCATTTT.

CDR3 residues: CASSLGAGEVEKLFF. CDR3 DNA sequence: TGTGCCAGCAGCTTGGGGGCAGGGGAGGTTGAAAAACTGTTTTTT. The chain employs TRBV5-4 and TRBJ1-4; D is possibly TRBD1 (6 bases). The CDR3 consists of 15 residues. V was trimmed by 0 bases and J by 7 bases, leaving 13 bases between them. Germline CDR1 and CDR2: SGHNT and YYREEE (reference sequence). Together with reference TRBV5-4 and TRBJ1-4, the CDR3 gives the full variable domain: ETGVTQSPTHLIKTRGQQVTLRCSSQSGHNTVSWYQQALGQGPQFIFQYYREEENGRGNFPPRFSGLQFPNYSSELNVNALELDDSALYLCASSLGAGEVEKLFFGSGTQLSVL.

This clone was observed a handful of times. This chain joins TRBV4-2 and TRBJ1-2, with TRBD1 identical over 10 bases. The CDR3 runs 16 residues. The trim removed 1 base at V and 6 bases at J, leaving 8 bases unmatched. Germline CDR1 reads LGHNA; CDR2 reads YNFKEQ. The CDR3 sequence: CASSQGQGAPAHGYTF. The CDR3 nucleotides are TGTGCCAGCAGCCAAGGACAGGGGGCGCCGGCTCATGGCTACACCTTC.

This clone has a handful of counts. The chain has TRBV10-2 and TRBJ2-4, with D tentatively TRBD1 or TRBD2 (6 bases each). Germline V gene data show CDR1 as WSHSY and CDR2 as SAAADI. This CDR3 has 14 amino acids. Trimming stripped 7 bases from V and 10 bases from J, with 20 bases between. The CDR3 sequence: CASNPVGRGGIQYF. CDR3 nucleotides: TGCGCCAGCAACCCCGTTGGCAGGGGAGGAATTCAGTACTTC.

The V gene is TRBV10-3, the J gene TRBJ2-7; either TRBD1 or TRBD2 may supply D (5 bases each). Germline V gene lookup returns CDR1 ENHRY and CDR2 SYGVKD. Trimming shortened V by 8 bases and J by 2 bases, and 7 bases separated the two germline ends. CDR3 size: 11 residues. The CDR3 protein is CAIGGAYEQYF. The CDR3 DNA is TGTGCCATCGGGGGAGCCTACGAGCAGTACTTC.

The genes are TRBV6-1 and TRBJ2-7; no clear D. Germline CDR1 reads MNHNS; CDR2 reads SASEGT. V lost 2 bases, J lost 0 bases, and 5 bases lay in between. This CDR3 has 13 residues. The CDR3 loop is CASSEYSSYEQYF. The CDR3, as DNA: TGTGCCAGCAGTGAATACAGCTCCTACGAGCAGTACTTC.

V usage is TRBV12-3 or TRBV12-4 and J usage is TRBJ2-7; possible D gene TRBD1, 6 bases. The CDR3 sequence is 12 residues long. V lost 4 bases, J lost 4 bases, and 8 bases lay in between. The CDR3 region has the DNA TGTGCCAGCAGTTCTCAGGGGTACGAGCAGTACTTC. Its protein product is CASSSQGYEQYF.

CDR3: CASSLAGGGYTF. DNA for the CDR3: TGCGCCAGCAGCTTGGCCGGTGGTGGCTACACCTTC. The gene calls are TRBV5-1 and TRBJ1-2; the D is unclear. The CDR3 consists of 12 residues. The germline V and J ends were trimmed by 0 bases and 7 bases, with 7 bases remaining between them. The germline V gene has CDR1 SGHRS and CDR2 YFSETQ.

V gene TRBV19 combines with J gene TRBJ1-1, with 10 positions matching TRBD1. Germline lookup yields CDR1 LNHDA and CDR2 SQIVND (reference sequence). CDR3 length equals 15 residues. The V gene end was trimmed by 7 bases and the J gene end by 3 bases; junction bases not matched to a gene: 8. As DNA, the CDR3 is TGTGCCAGTACCCAATCGGGACAGGGGTACACTGAAGCTTTCTTT. Amino acids: CASTQSGQGYTEAFF.

This sequence joins TRBV7-9 and TRBJ2-7; 12 nucleotides line up with TRBD2. With V trimmed by 5 bases and J by 3 bases, 8 bases remained unmatched. From germline, CDR1 is SEHNR and CDR2 FQNEAQ (reference sequence). The CDR3 contains 16 residues. CDR3 bases: TGTGCCAGCAGCCAAGGACTAGCGGGAAAGGTCTACGAGCAGTACTTC. Protein sequence: CASSQGLAGKVYEQYF.

The gene calls are TRBV18 and TRBJ2-1; 7 bases map to TRBD2. Germline lookup yields CDR1 KGHSH and CDR2 LQKENI. With V trimmed by 5 bases and J by 5 bases, 12 bases remained unmatched. The CDR3 contains 16 residues. CDR3 bases: TGTGCCAGCTCAGCTAGCGGTACAGGAGACCACAATGAGCAGTTCTTC. As protein: CASSASGTGDHNEQFF. The full variable domain, its missing parts supplied by reference TRBV18 and TRBJ2-1, is NAGVMQNPRHLVRRRGQEARLRCSPMKGHSHVYWYRQLPEEGLKFMVYLQKENIIDESGMPKERFSAEFPKEGPSILRIQQVVRGDSAAYFCASSASGTGDHNEQFFGPGTRLTVL.

The chain uses TRBV5-1 and TRBJ1-1; tentatively, D is TRBD1 (6 bases). Germline values: CDR1 SGHRS, CDR2 YFSETQ. The V end lost 4 bases, the J end lost 6 bases, and 16 bases lay between the germline ends. The CDR3 consists of 14 residues. The CDR3 DNA is TGCGCCAGCAGCGCGGGCAGGGGATATGCTGAAGCTTTCTTT. Translation gives CASSAGRGYAEAFF.

This chain connects TRBV7-8 to TRBJ1-1; 11 nucleotides agree with TRBD1. Germline V gene data show CDR1 as SGHVS and CDR2 as FQNEAQ. V dropped 5 bases and J dropped 4; count of bases not matched to a gene: 15. The length of the CDR3 is 18 residues. CDR3 sequence reads: CASSPLRPGTGGSTEAFF. CDR3 nucleotides: TGTGCCAGCAGCCCGCTCCGTCCCGGGACAGGGGGGAGCACTGAAGCTTTCTTT. Supplemented by reference TRBV7-8 and TRBJ1-1, the full variable domain reads GAGVSQSPRYKVAKRGQDVALRCDPISGHVSLFWYQQALGQGPEFLTYFQNEAQLDKSGLPSDRFFAERPEGSVSTLKIQRTQQEDSAVYLCASSPLRPGTGGSTEAFFGQGTRLTVV.

The CDR3 nucleotides are TGTGCCAGCACCAGACTAGCGGGAGAGGGTGAGCAGTTCTTC. This translates into CASTRLAGEGEQFF. The chain is built from TRBV6-5 and TRBJ2-1; 12 bases match TRBD2. V was clipped by 7 bases and J by 9 bases; unmatched bases: 7. The CDR3 length is 14 residues. CDR1 and CDR2 from the germline V gene are MNHEY and SVGAGI.

This chain joins TRBV11-1 and TRBJ1-5; D is ambiguous. Germline loops: CDR1 SGHAT, CDR2 FQDESV (reference sequence). The length of the CDR3 is 15 residues. V lost 1 base, J lost 1 base, and 8 bases lay in between. The CDR3 sequence: CASSLDGYSNQPQHF. CDR3 nucleotide sequence: TGTGCCAGCAGCTTAGACGGGTACAGCAATCAGCCCCAGCATTTT.

The chain is built from TRBV24-1 and TRBJ1-1, with D unclear. Germline V CDR1 and CDR2: KGHDR, SFDVKD. Trimming shortened V by 4 bases and J by 8 bases, and 7 bases separated the two germline ends. The CDR3 covers 11 residues. CDR3 in DNA: TGTGCCACCAGTGAGGGCGGAGAAGCTTTCTTT. This codes for CATSEGGEAFF.

J is TRBJ2-1 and V is TRBV9; TRBD2 matches at 8 bases. Germline V CDR1 and CDR2: SGDLS, YYNGEE. V was clipped by 0 bases and J by 2 bases; unmatched bases: 1. The length of the CDR3 is 15 residues. CDR3 sequence reads: CASSVGSGTYNEQFF. CDR3 nucleotides: TGTGCCAGCAGCGTAGGTAGCGGGACCTACAATGAGCAGTTCTTC.

This clone appeared a few times. J is TRBJ1-1 and V is TRBV10-3; 7 bases align to TRBD1. The CDR3 spans 14 residues. V gave up 6 bases and J gave up 10 bases; unmatched junction bases: 14. CDR1 is ENHRY and CDR2 is SYGVKD in the germline V gene. CDR3 sequence: CAIREQGSESGAFF. Here the CDR3 DNA reads TGTGCCATCAGGGAACAGGGGAGTGAAAGTGGAGCTTTCTTT.

The chain uses TRBV7-2 and TRBJ1-5, with D possibly being TRBD1 (6 bases). V lost 1 base and J lost 3, with 10 bases in between. The V gene's germline CDR1 is SGHTA and CDR2 FQGNSA. The CDR3 spans 15 residues. The CDR3 region is CASSLVAGDNQPQHF. The DNA for the CDR3 is TGTGCCAGCAGCTTAGTGGCAGGGGACAATCAGCCCCAGCATTTT.

The chain recombines TRBV6-5 with TRBJ1-2; 7 nucleotides match TRBD1. CDR3 length equals 14 residues. Unmatched junction bases numbered 6, after V lost 6 bases and J lost 2 bases. Germline assignment: CDR1 MNHEY and CDR2 SVGAGI. The CDR3 loop is CASRNPTGNYGYTF. The CDR3 DNA is TGTGCCAGCAGGAATCCGACAGGGAACTATGGCTACACCTTC.

This chain uses TRBV14 with TRBJ2-7, with D perhaps matching TRBD1 (7 bases). The CDR3 runs to 18 residues. V lost 4 bases, J lost 4 bases, and 26 bases lay in between. CDR1 is SGHDN, CDR2 FVKESK, per germline. The CDR3 nucleotides read TGTGCCAGCAGCCGAAATACGATTAACCCCAGGGGGAGGTACGAGCAGTACTTC. Its protein product is CASSRNTINPRGRYEQYF.

The genes are TRBV5-1 and TRBJ1-2, with D uncertain. V was trimmed by 1 base and J by 6 bases, leaving 7 bases between them. Germline V gene lookup returns CDR1 SGHRS and CDR2 YFSETQ. The CDR3 totals 12 residues. CDR3 sequence reads: CASSLRGHGYTF. The CDR3 DNA sequence: TGCGCCAGCAGCTTGAGAGGCCATGGCTACACCTTC.

V and J are TRBV18 and TRBJ2-7, with D uncertain. Germline CDR1 and CDR2: KGHSH and LQKENI. The CDR3 has 14 residues. Trimming cost V 3 bases and J 0 bases, with 9 bases left between them. The CDR3 sequence is CASSPGLGSYEQYF. Here the CDR3 DNA reads TGTGCCAGCTCACCCGGGCTGGGCTCCTACGAGCAGTACTTC.

V is TRBV6-5 and J is TRBJ1-2; D is perhaps TRBD1 (5 bases). In germline, CDR1 is MNHEY, CDR2 SVGAGI. CDR3 size: 12 residues. V was pared by 8 bases and J by 4 bases, with 11 bases between. The CDR3 here is CASQGAGYGYTF. The DNA of the CDR3 is TGTGCCAGCCAGGGAGCAGGCTATGGCTACACCTTC.

The chain joins TRBV19 to TRBJ2-7; D is unresolved. CDR3 length: 11 residues. V was trimmed by 6 bases and J by 6 bases, leaving 9 bases between them. Germline V gene sequence: CDR1 LNHDA, CDR2 SQIVND (reference sequence). The CDR3 sequence is CASRHLLEQYF. The CDR3 coding sequence is TGTGCCAGTAGGCATCTTCTCGAGCAGTACTTC.

The chain carries TRBV27 and TRBJ1-2; D is possibly TRBD1 (6 bases). The germline CDR1 and CDR2 sequences are MNHEY and SMNVEV (reference sequence). This CDR3 is 15 amino acids long. V gave up 8 bases and J gave up 2 bases, with 18 bases separating them. The CDR3 is CASGSPTGPNYGYTF. DNA for the CDR3: TGTGCCAGCGGCTCGCCGACAGGTCCAAACTATGGCTACACCTTC.

V is TRBV7-9 and J is TRBJ1-6; D ambiguous. This CDR3 has 19 amino acids. Trimming removed 6 bases at V and 4 bases at J, with 25 bases between. Germline values: CDR1 SEHNR, CDR2 FQNEAQ (reference sequence). CDR3 DNA: TGTGCCAGCAGTTTATCCGGGATGAGTCTGAGCTTTTATAATTCACCCCTCCACTTT. Translated, it gives CASSLSGMSLSFYNSPLHF.

J is TRBJ1-5 and V is TRBV10-2; perhaps TRBD1 as D (5 bases). Germline-derived CDR1 and CDR2 are WSHSY and SAAADI. With 3 bases removed from V and 8 bases from J, the gap between germline ends came to 23 bases. CDR3 length equals 17 residues. CDR3 DNA sequence: TGCGCCAGCAGTGACCTATTCGGGACGGCTCTCGATAAGCCCCAGCATTTT. Protein product: CASSDLFGTALDKPQHF.

The gene calls are TRBV5-4 and TRBJ2-2; the match to TRBD2 covers 12 bases. The germline gives CDR1 SGHNT, CDR2 YYREEE (reference sequence). V dropped 0 bases and J dropped 5; count of bases not matched to a gene: 2. The CDR3 extends over 16 amino acids. For the CDR3, the DNA is TGTGCCAGCAGCTTGGGACTAGCGGGAGAAACCGGGGAGCTGTTTTTT. Translation: CASSLGLAGETGELFF.

This chain uses TRBV4-1 with TRBJ2-5, with a tentative D call TRBD1 (6 bases). CDR3 length: 17 residues. Germline CDR1 MGHRA, CDR2 YSYEKL. V lost 3 bases and J 5 bases, leaving 22 bases between the germline ends. In DNA, the CDR3 is TGCGCCAGCAGCCAGGAGGACAGAGGGACAATTAAGGAGACCCAGTACTTC. Amino acids: CASSQEDRGTIKETQYF.

The V gene is TRBV7-9, the J gene TRBJ2-7; 8 bases are a match to TRBD1. Trimming at V came to 3 bases and at J to 4 bases, leaving 5 bases not matched to a gene. The CDR3 runs to 14 residues. Germline CDR1 reads SEHNR; CDR2 reads FQNEAQ (reference sequence). The CDR3 DNA is TGTGCCAGCAGCTTGGGACAGGTAACGTACGAGCAGTACTTC. Translated, it gives CASSLGQVTYEQYF.